This T cell receptor beta chain was recovered during a study of Ad26.COV2.S vaccination and SARS-CoV-2 variants. Findings and caveats of the study: Spike-specific responses of CD8+ and CD4+ T cells were reported to display substantial breadth after vaccination.

Germline V gene data show CDR1 as LGHDT and CDR2 as YNNKEL (reference sequence). Germline trimming cut 3 bases from V and 0 bases from J; bases unmatched to any gene: 5. CDR3 size: 15 residues. A note on this clone: As yet, its antigen is unknown.

This sample's treatment: 15 to 20 received Ad26.COV2.S at low or high dose, single or two shots; several received placebo; per-sample allocation not given. Specimens were obtained on day 63 following the first vaccine or placebo injection. Expression of Wuhan-strain SARS-CoV-2 spike came from the Ad26 vector that formed the vaccine. The table came from immunoSEQ multiplex PCR; TCRdb's copy has only in-frame clones and leaves some out. The sample consists of fewer than 800,000 clones, about 89% of them appearing once. V and J are TRBV3-1 (or the pseudogene TRBV3-2) and TRBJ2-7, with TRBD2 matching 7 bases. The source was peripheral blood, collected in a trial of Ad26.COV2.S vaccine versus placebo. This receptor was obtained from a person aged 18-65 years who received the Ad26.COV2.S COVID-19 vaccine or a placebo. CDR3 sequence (DNA): TGTGCCAGCAGCCAGGGGCTAGCGGCCTCCTACGAGCAGTACTTC. Protein: CASSQGLAASYEQYF.